Shown below are 3 T cell receptor beta chains from a single sample sequenced in a study of CD8+ T cells in alopecia areata. In each case, RNA was isolated and then reverse transcribed into cDNA as the sequencing template. Assay used: immunoSEQ multiplex PCR; TCRdb lists only in-frame clones, some missing. The sample includes about 130,000 clones, approximately 58% of them seen just once. The starting material was CD4+ T cells sorted from blood, obtained at week 0. The source is a human donor with alopecia areata.

V usage is TRBV30 and J usage is TRBJ2-5; 10 nucleotides line up with TRBD2. The CDR3 is made up of 14 amino acids. Trimming took 7 bases from V and 2 from J; bases not matched to a gene: 7. Germline assignment: CDR1 GTSNPN and CDR2 SVGIG (reference sequence). The CDR3 sequence: CAYTGTSAQETQYF. The CDR3, as DNA: TGTGCCTACACAGGGACTAGCGCACAAGAGACCCAGTACTTC.

The genes are TRBV4-1 and TRBJ1-2, with no clear D. Germline assignment: CDR1 MGHRA and CDR2 YSYEKL. V lost 1 base, J lost 6 bases, and 12 bases lay in between. The CDR3 is made up of 14 amino acids. The CDR3 sequence: CASSQGAPGDGYTF. CDR3 DNA sequence: TGCGCCAGCAGCCAAGGAGCCCCGGGCGATGGCTACACCTTC.

This clone was counted only a few times. This CDR3 is CASSPPGQRIAKNIQYF. The CDR3 nucleotides read TGTGCCAGCTCACCCCCGGGACAGCGAATAGCCAAAAACATTCAGTACTTC. The chain joins TRBV18 to TRBJ2-4; 7 nucleotides match TRBD1. V was clipped by 3 bases and J by 0 bases; unmatched bases: 8. This CDR3 has 17 residues. Germline assignment: CDR1 KGHSH and CDR2 LQKENI. Complete variable domain (other parts from reference TRBV18 and TRBJ2-4): NAGVMQNPRHLVRRRGQEARLRCSPMKGHSHVYWYRQLPEEGLKFMVYLQKENIIDESGMPKERFSAEFPKEGPSILRIQQVVRGDSAAYFCASSPPGQRIAKNIQYFGAGTRLSVL.